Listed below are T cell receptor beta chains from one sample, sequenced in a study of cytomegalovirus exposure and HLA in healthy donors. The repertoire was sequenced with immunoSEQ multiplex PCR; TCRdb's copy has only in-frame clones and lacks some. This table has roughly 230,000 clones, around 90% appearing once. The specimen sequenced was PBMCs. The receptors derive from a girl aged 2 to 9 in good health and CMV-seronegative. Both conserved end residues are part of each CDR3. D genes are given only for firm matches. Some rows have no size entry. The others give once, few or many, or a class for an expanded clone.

CDR3 DNA: TGTGCCAGCAGCCAAGTGATATTAGCGGGAGAGACCCAGTACTTC; CDR3 protein: CASSQVILAGETQYF; clone size: -; D gene: TRBD2; J gene: TRBJ2-5; V gene: TRBV14
CDR3 DNA: TGTGCCACCAGCAGAGAAACAGGGAACTACGAGCGGTACTTC; CDR3 protein: CATSRETGNYERYF; clone size: -; D gene: -; J gene: TRBJ2-7; V gene: TRBV15
CDR3 DNA: TGTGCCAGCAGCCCACAGGGAAGGACCGCTTCCTACGAGCAGTACTTC; CDR3 protein: CASSPQGRTASYEQYF; clone size: once; D gene: -; J gene: TRBJ2-7; V gene: TRBV5-4
CDR3 DNA: TGTGCCAGCAGGCGCCGGGATACGCAGTATTTT; CDR3 protein: CASRRRDTQYF; clone size: -; D gene: -; J gene: TRBJ2-3; V gene: TRBV6-1
CDR3 DNA: TGTGCCAGCAGCTCGGAGGGGCGGGAGGGCCCGGTAGATACGCAGTATTTT; CDR3 protein: CASSSEGREGPVDTQYF; clone size: once; D gene: TRBD2; J gene: TRBJ2-3; V gene: TRBV5-4
CDR3 DNA: TGTGCCAGCAGCCCCATTCGGACAGGATATAGCAATCAGCCCCAGCATTTT; CDR3 protein: CASSPIRTGYSNQPQHF; clone size: -; D gene: TRBD1; J gene: TRBJ1-5; V gene: TRBV7-8
CDR3 DNA: TGTGCCAGCAGTTTCGCGGGAGGATGGTCGGATACGCAGTATTTT; CDR3 protein: CASSFAGGWSDTQYF; clone size: -; D gene: TRBD2; J gene: TRBJ2-3; V gene: TRBV27
CDR3 DNA: TGTGCCAGCAGAGCCTTAGCGGGGGAGTACAATGAGCAGTTCTTC; CDR3 protein: CASRALAGEYNEQFF; clone size: -; D gene: TRBD2; J gene: TRBJ2-1; V gene: TRBV14
CDR3 DNA: TGTGCCAGCAGTTCCCCCAGGAATTTGTACTACGAGCAGTACTTC; CDR3 protein: CASSSPRNLYYEQYF; clone size: -; D gene: -; J gene: TRBJ2-7; V gene: TRBV6-5
CDR3 DNA: TGTGCCAGTAGCAAATCCAGGACAGGGGGGTATAATTCACCCCTCCACTTT; CDR3 protein: CASSKSRTGGYNSPLHF; clone size: -; D gene: TRBD1; J gene: TRBJ1-6; V gene: TRBV19
CDR3 DNA: TGTGCCAGCAGCGTGTTGTCTGGGCAGGGGGATCAGCCCCAGCATTTT; CDR3 protein: CASSVLSGQGDQPQHF; clone size: -; D gene: TRBD1; J gene: TRBJ1-5; V gene: TRBV4-2
CDR3 DNA: TGTGCCAGCAGCCAAAGACAGGGGGGGACTAGCGGGAGCCCAGATACGCAGTATTTT; CDR3 protein: CASSQRQGGTSGSPDTQYF; clone size: -; D gene: TRBD2; J gene: TRBJ2-3; V gene: TRBV4-2
CDR3 DNA: TGTGCCAGCACTGAAGGGAGTAGCGGGAGTAGAAAGCAGTACTTC; CDR3 protein: CASTEGSSGSRKQYF; clone size: -; D gene: TRBD2; J gene: TRBJ2-7; V gene: TRBV6-1
CDR3 DNA: TGTGCCAGCCCACAGGGGGGTTCTATCACAGATACGCAGTATTTT; CDR3 protein: CASPQGGSITDTQYF; clone size: -; D gene: TRBD1; J gene: TRBJ2-3; V gene: TRBV6-5
CDR3 DNA: TGCGCCAGCAGTGGGGCTCACTCCACAGATACGCAGTATTTT; CDR3 protein: CASSGAHSTDTQYF; clone size: -; D gene: -; J gene: TRBJ2-3; V gene: TRBV10-1
CDR3 DNA: TGTGCCAGCAGCCTTGCGACAGGGCTCAACTATGGCTACACCTTC; CDR3 protein: CASSLATGLNYGYTF; clone size: -; D gene: TRBD1; J gene: TRBJ1-2; V gene: TRBV5-4
CDR3 DNA: TGTGCCACCAGCAGAGATGTCTCGGGACAGGCAGCCTACGAGCAGTACTTC; CDR3 protein: CATSRDVSGQAAYEQYF; clone size: -; D gene: TRBD1; J gene: TRBJ2-7; V gene: TRBV15
CDR3 DNA: TGCGCCAGCAGCCCTGGATCCCTAGCGGGAGTCGCGCAGACCCAGTACTTC; CDR3 protein: CASSPGSLAGVAQTQYF; clone size: -; D gene: TRBD2; J gene: TRBJ2-5; V gene: TRBV5-1
CDR3 DNA: TGTGCCAGCAGTGGGGACAGCTGGGAAGAGACCCAGTACTTC; CDR3 protein: CASSGDSWEETQYF; clone size: -; D gene: TRBD1; J gene: TRBJ2-5; V gene: TRBV2
CDR3 DNA: TGTGCCAGCAGTCGCACAGGAGGCAATCAGCCCCAGCATTTT; CDR3 protein: CASSRTGGNQPQHF; clone size: -; D gene: -; J gene: TRBJ1-5; V gene: TRBV6-5
CDR3 DNA: TGTGCCAGCAGAGCGACAGGGGGAAGGCTGAACACTGAAGCTTTCTTT; CDR3 protein: CASRATGGRLNTEAFF; clone size: -; D gene: TRBD1; J gene: TRBJ1-1; V gene: TRBV6-4
CDR3 DNA: TGCGCCAGCAGCTTCTCAGGCAGCCCAACCGCGAACACCGGGGAGCTGTTTTTT; CDR3 protein: CASSFSGSPTANTGELFF; clone size: -; D gene: -; J gene: TRBJ2-2; V gene: TRBV5-1
CDR3 DNA: TGCGCCAGCAGCTTGGGGGACAGTGACAATTCACCCCTCCACTTT; CDR3 protein: CASSLGDSDNSPLHF; clone size: -; D gene: TRBD1; J gene: TRBJ1-6; V gene: TRBV5-1
CDR3 DNA: TGTGCCAGCAGCTTAGTCGGAGGGCCAGATACGCAGTATTTT; CDR3 protein: CASSLVGGPDTQYF; clone size: -; D gene: -; J gene: TRBJ2-3; V gene: TRBV7-9
CDR3 DNA: TGTGCCAGCTCAACGGGACAGGCGACTCGCAGCAATCAGCCCCAGCATTTT; CDR3 protein: CASSTGQATRSNQPQHF; clone size: -; D gene: TRBD1; J gene: TRBJ1-5; V gene: TRBV18
CDR3 DNA: TGTGCCTGGAGTGGCGGCGTGAACACTGAAGCTTTCTTT; CDR3 protein: CAWSGGVNTEAFF; clone size: -; D gene: -; J gene: TRBJ1-1; V gene: TRBV30
CDR3 DNA: TGTGCCGCCGGCCATACTACCCAGCAGTTCTTC; CDR3 protein: CAAGHTTQQFF; clone size: once; D gene: -; J gene: TRBJ2-1; V gene: TRBV6-5
CDR3 DNA: TGTGCCAGCCTCTTTGGACACCTAACTGGAAACACCATATATTTT; CDR3 protein: CASLFGHLTGNTIYF; clone size: -; D gene: -; J gene: TRBJ1-3; V gene: TRBV6-1
CDR3 DNA: TGTGCCAGCAGCCCCGGAGCTAGCGGAATTTACAATGAGCAGTTCTTC; CDR3 protein: CASSPGASGIYNEQFF; clone size: -; D gene: TRBD2; J gene: TRBJ2-1; V gene: TRBV5-4
CDR3 DNA: TGTGCCACCGCGACCATGCGGCAGGGTAACAATCAGCCCCAGCATTTT; CDR3 protein: CATATMRQGNNQPQHF; clone size: -; D gene: -; J gene: TRBJ1-5; V gene: TRBV15
CDR3 DNA: TGTGCCTGGACCGGGACAGGGTGGTCACCCCTCCACTTT; CDR3 protein: CAWTGTGWSPLHF; clone size: -; D gene: TRBD1; J gene: TRBJ1-6; V gene: TRBV30
CDR3 DNA: TGTGCCAGCGGCCCAGGGTATGAAAAACTGTTTTTT; CDR3 protein: CASGPGYEKLFF; clone size: once; D gene: -; J gene: TRBJ1-4; V gene: TRBV27
CDR3 DNA: TGTGCCAGTAGTATAGGCCAGGGATGGGGCTACACCTTC; CDR3 protein: CASSIGQGWGYTF; clone size: -; D gene: -; J gene: TRBJ1-2; V gene: TRBV19
CDR3 DNA: TGCAGCGTCGAGGACAGTCTCCATGGCTACACCTTC; CDR3 protein: CSVEDSLHGYTF; clone size: -; D gene: -; J gene: TRBJ1-2; V gene: TRBV29-1
CDR3 DNA: TGTGCCAGCAGCACCTGGACAGGGGGCCACAATGAGCAGTTCTTC; CDR3 protein: CASSTWTGGHNEQFF; clone size: -; D gene: TRBD1; J gene: TRBJ2-1; V gene: TRBV28
CDR3 DNA: TGTGCCAGCAACTTCGCCGGGGTAAACTATGGCTACACCTTC; CDR3 protein: CASNFAGVNYGYTF; clone size: once; D gene: -; J gene: TRBJ1-2; V gene: TRBV5-4
CDR3 DNA: TGTGCCAGCAGCGGGAGGACGGCCAGCTATGGCTACACCTTC; CDR3 protein: CASSGRTASYGYTF; clone size: -; D gene: -; J gene: TRBJ1-2; V gene: TRBV7-2
CDR3 DNA: TGCGCCAGTACTCCGATATCTGGGGCCAACGTCCTGACTTTC; CDR3 protein: CASTPISGANVLTF; clone size: once; D gene: -; J gene: TRBJ2-6; V gene: TRBV5-1
CDR3 DNA: TGTGCCAGCAGTGAACACTCTGGGGCCAACGTCCTGACTTTC; CDR3 protein: CASSEHSGANVLTF; clone size: -; D gene: -; J gene: TRBJ2-6; V gene: TRBV6-1
CDR3 DNA: TGTGCCATCAGTGAGTCTGAACAGGCCTATGGCTACACCTTC; CDR3 protein: CAISESEQAYGYTF; clone size: -; D gene: -; J gene: TRBJ1-2; V gene: TRBV10-3
CDR3 DNA: TGCGCCAGCAGGCGACAGGGTTGGTACGAGCAGTACTTC; CDR3 protein: CASRRQGWYEQYF; clone size: once; D gene: TRBD1; J gene: TRBJ2-7; V gene: TRBV10-2
CDR3 DNA: TGTGCCAGCACCCAAAAGAGGTGGACAGGGGGACCCGACTATGGCTACACCTTC; CDR3 protein: CASTQKRWTGGPDYGYTF; clone size: once; D gene: -; J gene: TRBJ1-2; V gene: TRBV21-1
CDR3 DNA: TGTGCCAGCAGCTTAGGATTAGCGTACGAGCAGTACTTC; CDR3 protein: CASSLGLAYEQYF; clone size: -; D gene: -; J gene: TRBJ2-7; V gene: TRBV7-2
CDR3 DNA: TGTTCCAGCGACGGCCCGACGCGGCCTGAAGCTTTCTTT; CDR3 protein: CSSDGPTRPEAFF; clone size: -; D gene: -; J gene: TRBJ1-1; V gene: TRBV7-9
CDR3 DNA: TGTGCCAGCAGTTCCCACATCAGCTCCTATAATTCACCCCTCCACTTT; CDR3 protein: CASSSHISSYNSPLHF; clone size: -; D gene: -; J gene: TRBJ1-6; V gene: TRBV6-5
CDR3 DNA: TGCAGCGTTGAAGCCCCCGGACTAGCGGGAGTGGGGTACAATGAGCAGTTCTTC; CDR3 protein: CSVEAPGLAGVGYNEQFF; clone size: -; D gene: TRBD2; J gene: TRBJ2-1; V gene: TRBV29-1
CDR3 DNA: TGTGCCAGCAGCTCCCCTTCCCTCGTCAGATTTAACTATGGCTACACCTTC; CDR3 protein: CASSSPSLVRFNYGYTF; clone size: -; D gene: -; J gene: TRBJ1-2; V gene: TRBV7-9
CDR3 DNA: TGTGCCAGCAGTCCCGCAGAGGGACTTCCGAACACTGAAGCTTTCTTT; CDR3 protein: CASSPAEGLPNTEAFF; clone size: -; D gene: -; J gene: TRBJ1-1; V gene: TRBV5-6
CDR3 DNA: TGTGCCAGCAGCGGCGACAGGGGACAATCGGAGACCCAGTACTTC; CDR3 protein: CASSGDRGQSETQYF; clone size: -; D gene: TRBD1; J gene: TRBJ2-5; V gene: TRBV9
CDR3 DNA: TGTGCCAGCAGCACAGGGGGCTCTGGAAACACCATATATTTT; CDR3 protein: CASSTGGSGNTIYF; clone size: once; D gene: TRBD1; J gene: TRBJ1-3; V gene: TRBV5-6
CDR3 DNA: TGTGCCAGCAGGACCGTAGCGGAGCAGTTCTTC; CDR3 protein: CASRTVAEQFF; clone size: -; D gene: -; J gene: TRBJ2-1; V gene: TRBV28
CDR3 DNA: TGTGCCAGCAGTGACAGGGGGCCCCTTGGCTACACCTTC; CDR3 protein: CASSDRGPLGYTF; clone size: once; D gene: TRBD1; J gene: TRBJ1-2; V gene: TRBV6-4
CDR3 DNA: TGTGCCAGCAGTGAAGCGAGGCAGAACACTGAAGCTTTCTTT; CDR3 protein: CASSEARQNTEAFF; clone size: -; D gene: -; J gene: TRBJ1-1; V gene: TRBV6-1
CDR3 DNA: TGTGCCATCAGTGCGGGAGCCGGCTTCTACGAGCAGTACTTC; CDR3 protein: CAISAGAGFYEQYF; clone size: -; D gene: -; J gene: TRBJ2-7; V gene: TRBV10-3
CDR3 DNA: TGTGCCAGTAGTAGGACAGGACAAGGGGCTTCGAACACTGAAGCTTTCTTT; CDR3 protein: CASSRTGQGASNTEAFF; clone size: -; D gene: TRBD1; J gene: TRBJ1-1; V gene: TRBV19
CDR3 DNA: TGTGCCACACTTTCGAGGGCCATAAATAGCTCCTACAATGAGCAGTTCTTC; CDR3 protein: CATLSRAINSSYNEQFF; clone size: -; D gene: -; J gene: TRBJ2-1; V gene: TRBV27
CDR3 DNA: TGTGCCTGGAGTATTGAGAAAACGAACACCGGGGAGCTGTTTTTT; CDR3 protein: CAWSIEKTNTGELFF; clone size: -; D gene: -; J gene: TRBJ2-2; V gene: TRBV30
CDR3 DNA: TGCAGCGTAGCCGGGACAGGGTTGGCGAATGAGCAGTTCTTC; CDR3 protein: CSVAGTGLANEQFF; clone size: -; D gene: TRBD1; J gene: TRBJ2-1; V gene: TRBV29-1
CDR3 DNA: TGTGCCAGAAGCTTAGGAAAACAGCGGGGGGACAAACTCACAGATACGCAGTATTTT; CDR3 protein: CARSLGKQRGDKLTDTQYF; clone size: -; D gene: -; J gene: TRBJ2-3; V gene: TRBV7-5